The T cell receptor (beta chain) described here comes from a study of blood T cell repertoires in COVID-19. For the study at large: Samples came from the United States, Italy and Spain, spanning acute and convalescent COVID-19. PBMCs, B-cell-depleted T cells, or T cells provided the cDNA or gDNA that made up the material.

Original methodology: Reference gene primers were amplified, and this amplification served to estimate nucleated cell counts. Using immunoSEQ multiplex PCR, the repertoire was profiled, and TCRdb retains in-frame clones only, with some absent. V and J calls and clone size are those listed in that table; D and trimming were worked out from the DNA. Of roughly 160,000 clones in the sample, approximately 88% are singletons; the top ten hold 2.5% to 3.5%. V lost 3 bases, J lost 6 bases, and 13 bases stayed unmatched. Germline V gene lookup returns CDR1 SGDLS and CDR2 YYNGEE. CDR3 size: 16 residues. This clone was seen more than once but under ten times.

The chain combines TRBV9 with TRBJ2-7; 9 nucleotides align to TRBD1. The clonotype comes from a woman aged 60-75 years with acute or convalescent COVID-19. The sequencing input was peripheral blood. The CDR3 nucleotides are TGTGCCAGCAGCGGATCGGTATACAGGGGGCTGGGCGAGCAGTACTTC. This sequence encodes CASSGSVYRGLGEQYF.